This is a list of T cell receptor beta chains from one sample in a study of blood T cell repertoires in COVID-19. The method was immunoSEQ multiplex PCR; TCRdb's version includes in-frame clones alone and lacks a portion of them. This table has fewer than 150,000 clones, around 81% appearing once. The sequenced sample was peripheral blood. These receptors were obtained from a human donor in a cohort sampled during active COVID-19. The CDR3 runs from the conserved cysteine through the conserved F or W. The order of the fields is J gene, D gene, V gene, clone size, CDR3 protein, CDR3 DNA. D genes are given only for firm matches. For some rows the clone size is stated as once, few or many, or as a class when expanded; others skip it.

j_gene: TRBJ2-6; d_gene: -; v_gene: TRBV5-8; abundance: few; CDR3aa: CASSSTGANVLTF; CDR3nt: TGTGCCAGCAGCTCTACTGGGGCCAACGTCCTGACTTTC
j_gene: TRBJ1-2; d_gene: -; v_gene: TRBV15; abundance: few; CDR3aa: CATSRDQGVAGYTF; CDR3nt: TGTGCCACCAGCAGAGATCAGGGTGTCGCTGGCTACACCTTC
j_gene: TRBJ2-7; d_gene: TRBD1; v_gene: TRBV11-2; abundance: -; CDR3aa: CASSLVGQGYEQYF; CDR3nt: TGTGCCAGCAGCTTAGTGGGACAGGGCTACGAGCAGTACTTC
j_gene: TRBJ2-7; d_gene: TRBD1; v_gene: TRBV15; abundance: -; CDR3aa: CATSREKGAPRAYEQYF; CDR3nt: TGTGCCACCAGCAGGGAAAAGGGGGCCCCGAGGGCCTACGAGCAGTACTTC
j_gene: TRBJ2-1; d_gene: -; v_gene: TRBV5-1; abundance: -; CDR3aa: CASSPGGRANEQFF; CDR3nt: TGCGCCAGCAGCCCCGGGGGGCGGGCGAATGAGCAGTTCTTC
j_gene: TRBJ2-5; d_gene: -; v_gene: TRBV15; abundance: -; CDR3aa: CATSRAPETQYF; CDR3nt: TGTGCCACCAGCAGGGCCCCCGAGACCCAGTACTTC
j_gene: TRBJ2-1; d_gene: TRBD1; v_gene: TRBV4-1; abundance: -; CDR3aa: CASSQIDRVQGNEQFF; CDR3nt: TGCGCCAGCAGCCAGATAGACAGGGTTCAAGGTAATGAGCAGTTCTTC
j_gene: TRBJ2-3; d_gene: -; v_gene: TRBV18; abundance: -; CDR3aa: CASSPQGEWQYF; CDR3nt: TGTGCCAGCTCACCACAGGGAGAGTGGCAGTATTTT
j_gene: TRBJ2-1; d_gene: -; v_gene: TRBV29-1; abundance: -; CDR3aa: CSVGTPSAAHNEQFF; CDR3nt: TGCAGCGTTGGTACCCCATCAGCGGCCCACAATGAGCAGTTCTTC
j_gene: TRBJ1-6; d_gene: -; v_gene: TRBV6-5; abundance: -; CDR3aa: CASSWDSRNSPLHF; CDR3nt: TGTGCCAGCAGTTGGGACTCACGGAATTCACCCCTCCACTTT
j_gene: TRBJ2-1; d_gene: TRBD2; v_gene: TRBV7-6; abundance: once; CDR3aa: CASSPMTSGGYNEQFF; CDR3nt: TGTGCCAGCAGCCCGATGACTAGCGGGGGTTACAATGAGCAGTTCTTC
j_gene: TRBJ1-2; d_gene: -; v_gene: TRBV11-2; abundance: -; CDR3aa: CASSLEVANYGYTF; CDR3nt: TGTGCCAGCAGCTTAGAGGTAGCTAACTATGGCTACACCTTC
j_gene: TRBJ2-4; d_gene: -; v_gene: TRBV15; abundance: -; CDR3aa: CATSRDAFPSRGKNIQYF; CDR3nt: TGTGCCACCAGCAGAGATGCTTTCCCTTCCCGGGGCAAAAACATTCAGTACTTC
j_gene: TRBJ2-2; d_gene: TRBD2; v_gene: TRBV4-2; abundance: -; CDR3aa: CASSQETSSTGELFF; CDR3nt: TGTGCCAGCAGCCAAGAGACTAGCAGCACCGGGGAGCTGTTTTTT
j_gene: TRBJ2-7; d_gene: TRBD1; v_gene: TRBV2; abundance: -; CDR3aa: CASSETQPGTGGYEQYF; CDR3nt: TGTGCCAGCAGTGAAACCCAGCCGGGGACAGGAGGCTACGAGCAGTACTTC
j_gene: TRBJ2-7; d_gene: -; v_gene: TRBV20-1; abundance: once; CDR3aa: CSARDQGEQYF; CDR3nt: TGCAGTGCTAGAGATCAGGGGGAGCAGTACTTC
j_gene: TRBJ2-3; d_gene: -; v_gene: TRBV14; abundance: -; CDR3aa: CASSLHTDTQYF; CDR3nt: TGTGCCAGCAGCCTACACACAGATACGCAGTATTTT
j_gene: TRBJ2-1; d_gene: TRBD2; v_gene: TRBV6-5; abundance: -; CDR3aa: CASSRGLAGGSGQFF; CDR3nt: TGTGCCAGCAGTAGGGGACTAGCGGGGGGGAGTGGGCAGTTCTTC
j_gene: TRBJ2-4; d_gene: TRBD1; v_gene: TRBV11-2; abundance: -; CDR3aa: CASSSPQGEWAKNIQYF; CDR3nt: TGTGCCAGCAGCTCCCCGCAGGGGGAATGGGCCAAAAACATTCAGTACTTC
j_gene: TRBJ1-2; d_gene: TRBD1; v_gene: TRBV2; abundance: few; CDR3aa: CASSKIPGGDYGYTF; CDR3nt: TGTGCCAGCAGTAAAATACCAGGGGGCGACTATGGCTACACCTTC
j_gene: TRBJ1-2; d_gene: -; v_gene: TRBV7-9; abundance: -; CDR3aa: CASSASYYGYTF; CDR3nt: TGTGCCAGCAGCGCGTCTTACTATGGCTACACCTTC
j_gene: TRBJ2-3; d_gene: -; v_gene: TRBV24-1; abundance: -; CDR3aa: CATSNTYTDTQYF; CDR3nt: TGTGCCACGTCAAATACTTACACAGATACGCAGTATTTT
j_gene: TRBJ1-6; d_gene: -; v_gene: TRBV4-1; abundance: -; CDR3aa: CASSQDERRTPLHF; CDR3nt: TGCGCCAGCAGCCAAGATGAACGGCGGACACCCCTCCACTTT
j_gene: TRBJ2-3; d_gene: TRBD1; v_gene: TRBV7-9; abundance: -; CDR3aa: CASSGDRGADTQYF; CDR3nt: TGTGCCAGCAGCGGGGACAGGGGGGCAGATACGCAGTATTTT
j_gene: TRBJ1-6; d_gene: -; v_gene: TRBV6-4; abundance: -; CDR3aa: CASSSQLNNSPLHF; CDR3nt: TGTGCCAGCAGTTCACAGTTAAATAATTCACCCCTCCACTTT
j_gene: TRBJ2-1; d_gene: -; v_gene: TRBV11-2; abundance: -; CDR3aa: CASSLEYSGPYNEQFF; CDR3nt: TGTGCCAGCAGCCTCGAATATAGCGGACCCTACAATGAGCAGTTCTTC
j_gene: TRBJ2-3; d_gene: -; v_gene: TRBV24-1; abundance: -; CDR3aa: CATSKEVRDTQYF; CDR3nt: TGTGCCACCAGTAAAGAGGTGAGGGATACGCAGTATTTT
j_gene: TRBJ1-1; d_gene: -; v_gene: TRBV10-3; abundance: -; CDR3aa: CAISATENTEAFF; CDR3nt: TGTGCCATCAGTGCGACTGAGAACACTGAAGCTTTCTTT
j_gene: TRBJ2-2; d_gene: -; v_gene: TRBV7-2; abundance: -; CDR3aa: CASSLTGMGGELFF; CDR3nt: TGTGCCAGCAGCTTAACAGGGATGGGCGGGGAGCTGTTTTTT
j_gene: TRBJ2-7; d_gene: TRBD1; v_gene: TRBV7-9; abundance: -; CDR3aa: CASSSRTGNYEQYF; CDR3nt: TGTGCCAGCAGCTCTCGGACAGGAAACTACGAGCAGTACTTC
j_gene: TRBJ2-5; d_gene: -; v_gene: TRBV2; abundance: -; CDR3aa: CAGSPGGGETQYF; CDR3nt: TGTGCCGGCTCCCCGGGGGGCGGGGAGACCCAGTACTTC
j_gene: TRBJ1-6; d_gene: TRBD1; v_gene: TRBV18; abundance: -; CDR3aa: CASSPEGTVNSPLHF; CDR3nt: TGTGCCAGCTCACCAGAGGGGACAGTCAATTCACCCCTCCACTTT
j_gene: TRBJ1-1; d_gene: -; v_gene: TRBV29-1; abundance: once; CDR3aa: CSVAESGKTEAFF; CDR3nt: TGCAGCGTTGCCGAATCAGGGAAGACTGAAGCTTTCTTT
j_gene: TRBJ1-2; d_gene: -; v_gene: TRBV3-1/TRBV3-2; abundance: -; CDR3aa: CASSHRDMTYGYTF; CDR3nt: TGTGCCAGCAGCCACCGGGACATGACATATGGCTACACCTTC
j_gene: TRBJ2-7; d_gene: -; v_gene: TRBV12-3/TRBV12-4; abundance: -; CDR3aa: CASSQGPDEQYF; CDR3nt: TGTGCCAGCAGTCAGGGTCCAGACGAGCAGTACTTC
j_gene: TRBJ1-5; d_gene: -; v_gene: TRBV19; abundance: once; CDR3aa: CASSQGLNQPQHF; CDR3nt: TGTGCCAGTAGTCAGGGATTGAATCAGCCCCAGCATTTT
j_gene: TRBJ2-7; d_gene: TRBD1; v_gene: TRBV9; abundance: -; CDR3aa: CASSVTGERYEQYF; CDR3nt: TGTGCCAGCAGCGTAACAGGGGAGAGATACGAGCAGTACTTC
j_gene: TRBJ1-2; d_gene: -; v_gene: TRBV19; abundance: -; CDR3aa: CATLGGDGYTF; CDR3nt: TGTGCCACCCTGGGGGGGGATGGCTACACCTTC
j_gene: TRBJ1-1; d_gene: -; v_gene: TRBV5-1; abundance: -; CDR3aa: CASSSGPGSSVEAFF; CDR3nt: TGCGCCAGCAGCTCCGGCCCAGGGTCCTCGGTTGAAGCTTTCTTT
j_gene: TRBJ2-2; d_gene: -; v_gene: TRBV19; abundance: -; CDR3aa: CASSIRVQNTGELFF; CDR3nt: TGTGCCAGTAGTATTCGGGTCCAGAACACCGGGGAGCTGTTTTTT
j_gene: TRBJ1-1; d_gene: TRBD1; v_gene: TRBV2; abundance: once; CDR3aa: CASKDRVNTEAFF; CDR3nt: TGTGCCAGCAAGGACAGGGTGAACACTGAAGCTTTCTTT
j_gene: TRBJ2-2; d_gene: -; v_gene: TRBV4-1; abundance: -; CDR3aa: CASSQVTGELFF; CDR3nt: TGCGCCAGCAGCCAAGTAACCGGGGAGCTGTTTTTT
j_gene: TRBJ1-4; d_gene: TRBD1; v_gene: TRBV11-2; abundance: -; CDR3aa: CASSRDRGAEKLFF; CDR3nt: TGTGCCAGCAGCCGAGACAGGGGCGCTGAAAAACTGTTTTTT
j_gene: TRBJ2-1; d_gene: TRBD2; v_gene: TRBV5-4; abundance: -; CDR3aa: CASIPSGGANEQFF; CDR3nt: TGTGCCAGCATCCCTAGCGGGGGGGCAAATGAGCAGTTCTTC
j_gene: TRBJ1-3; d_gene: -; v_gene: TRBV9; abundance: -; CDR3aa: CASSERAAGNTIYF; CDR3nt: TGTGCCAGCAGCGAGAGGGCGGCTGGAAACACCATATATTTT
j_gene: TRBJ2-5; d_gene: TRBD1; v_gene: TRBV6-1; abundance: -; CDR3aa: CASSEAQGQGVETQYF; CDR3nt: TGTGCCAGCAGTGAAGCGCAGGGACAGGGTGTGGAGACCCAGTACTTC
j_gene: TRBJ2-2; d_gene: TRBD1; v_gene: TRBV25-1; abundance: -; CDR3aa: CASRETGYFGELFF; CDR3nt: TGTGCCAGCAGAGAGACAGGGTATTTCGGGGAGCTGTTTTTT
j_gene: TRBJ2-2; d_gene: -; v_gene: TRBV19; abundance: -; CDR3aa: CASSDEKGVVRELFF; CDR3nt: TGTGCCAGTAGTGACGAAAAGGGGGTAGTCCGGGAGCTGTTTTTT
j_gene: TRBJ1-2; d_gene: TRBD1; v_gene: TRBV6-5; abundance: -; CDR3aa: CASSPSRGLNYGYTF; CDR3nt: TGTGCCAGCAGTCCCAGTAGGGGGCTTAATTATGGCTACACCTTC
j_gene: TRBJ1-2; d_gene: TRBD1; v_gene: TRBV7-8; abundance: -; CDR3aa: CASSYGGQGSNYGYTF; CDR3nt: TGTGCCAGCAGCTATGGAGGACAGGGATCTAACTATGGCTACACCTTC
j_gene: TRBJ2-7; d_gene: -; v_gene: TRBV15; abundance: few; CDR3aa: CATSRGTPYEQYF; CDR3nt: TGTGCCACCAGCAGGGGGACACCGTACGAGCAGTACTTC
j_gene: TRBJ2-4; d_gene: TRBD1; v_gene: TRBV27; abundance: -; CDR3aa: CASSPPGQGLGNIQYF; CDR3nt: TGTGCCAGCAGTCCCCCGGGACAGGGTTTGGGAAACATTCAGTACTTC
j_gene: TRBJ1-1; d_gene: TRBD1; v_gene: TRBV5-1; abundance: -; CDR3aa: CASSSQTGAEAFF; CDR3nt: TGCGCCAGCAGCTCCCAGACAGGGGCTGAGGCTTTCTTT
j_gene: TRBJ2-2; d_gene: -; v_gene: TRBV7-2; abundance: -; CDR3aa: CASSFLRYTGELFF; CDR3nt: TGTGCCAGCAGCTTCCTGAGGTACACCGGGGAGCTGTTTTTT
j_gene: TRBJ1-6; d_gene: TRBD1; v_gene: TRBV6-6; abundance: -; CDR3aa: CASSYRDRVSPLHF; CDR3nt: TGTGCCAGCAGTTACCGGGACAGAGTATCACCCCTCCACTTT